The 20 T cell receptor beta chains reported below all come from one sample, sequenced in a study of cytomegalovirus exposure and HLA in healthy donors (dated by TCRdb to the late 2010s). Receptor libraries were prepared by the immunoSEQ multiplex PCR assay. For the multiplex PCR, a mixture combining 60 forward primers for TCR Vbeta segments and 13 reverse primers for TCR Jbeta segments was used. TCRdb took this table from immuneACCESS and kept in-frame rearrangements with V and J called. Such tables lack part of the clones; where checked against another copy, unresolved V genes explain under half of the gap, and the rest is unexplained. The sample profile shows approximately 150,000 clones; 60% to 80% of them were found once. The ten largest clones add up to around 10% of the sample. Material: PBMCs. Receptor source: a man aged 18-30 years in good health and CMV-seropositive.

CDR3 DNA: TGCGCCAGCCGACAGGGGGCGTCGACAGATACGCAGTATTTT. Translating it yields CASRQGASTDTQYF. The genes are TRBV5-1 and TRBJ2-3; 10 nucleotides agree with TRBD1. The V gene's germline CDR1 is SGHRS and CDR2 YFSETQ. The CDR3 consists of 14 residues. With V trimmed by 7 bases and J by 3 bases, 5 bases remained unmatched.

The CDR3 nucleotides are TGTGCCAGCAGTCAGCACAGGGGCGGAGGGTATCAGCCCCAGCATTTT. This gives the protein CASSQHRGGGYQPQHF. V gene TRBV28 combines with J gene TRBJ1-5; 7 bases are a match to TRBD1. Germline V CDR1 and CDR2: MDHEN, SYDVKM. Trimming cost V 5 bases and J 5 bases; bases outside gene matches: 12. This CDR3 has 16 residues.

The chain uses TRBV25-1 and TRBJ2-5, with D maybe TRBD1 (5 bases). The J call may be mistaken, given a closer DNA end match to TRBJ2-7. Looked up from germline, CDR1 is MGHDK and CDR2 is SYGVNS. The CDR3 has 15 amino acids. The CDR3 region is CASSEYSTGYYEQYF. The CDR3 region has the DNA TGTGCCAGCAGTGAGTACTCTACAGGTTACTACGAGCAGTACTTC.

The chain has TRBV27 and TRBJ2-3; D perhaps matches TRBD2 (6 bases). CDR3 length: 16 amino acids. Trimming shortened V by 5 bases and J by 2 bases, and 17 bases separated the two germline ends. Germline values: CDR1 MNHEY, CDR2 SMNVEV (reference sequence). DNA for the CDR3: TGTGCCAGCAGTCCCCCGGGCCCGGGGGACACAGATACGCAGTATTTT. This gives the protein CASSPPGPGDTDTQYF.

J is TRBJ1-5 and V is TRBV2; maybe TRBD1 (6 bases). Trimming took 5 bases from V and 7 from J, leaving 18 bases between them. In germline, CDR1 is SNHLY, CDR2 FYNNEI. The CDR3 sequence is 15 residues long. CDR3 sequence (DNA): TGTGCCAGCAGTCGGGACACGGGTGTAGCGCAGCCCCAGCATTTT. Its protein is CASSRDTGVAQPQHF.

This rearrangement joins TRBV5-1 to TRBJ2-1; maybe TRBD2 (6 bases). V was clipped by 4 bases and J by 8 bases, with 16 bases between them. The length of the CDR3 is 14 residues. Germline V gene data show CDR1 as SGHRS and CDR2 as YFSETQ. For the CDR3, the DNA is TGCGCCAGCAGCACCAGACTAGATGGCCATGAGCAGTTCTTC. Its translation: CASSTRLDGHEQFF.

This chain links TRBV7-6 with TRBJ2-2; D remains unclear. The CDR3 has 11 residues. Germline CDR1 reads SGHVS; CDR2 reads FNYEAQ. Trimming shortened V by 10 bases and J by 6 bases, and 9 bases separated the two germline ends. As DNA, the CDR3 is TGTGCCATCGAAAACTCCGGGGAGCTGTTTTTT. It translates to CAIENSGELFF.

This clone came up many times. This chain joins TRBV6-1 and TRBJ2-2, with 7 bases lining up with TRBD2. The CDR3 consists of 15 residues. CDR1 and CDR2 (germline): MNHNS, SASEGT. Losses at the gene ends were 2 bases for V and 5 bases for J; bases not matched to a gene: 5. CDR3 sequence (DNA): TGTGCCAGCAGTGAACTTGCGGGAGAAACCGGGGAGCTGTTTTTT. Protein product: CASSELAGETGELFF.

The rearrangement links TRBV7-6 to TRBJ1-1; D remains ambiguous. This CDR3 is built from 13 residues. The ends were cut back, 4 bases at V and 1 base at J, with 7 bases in the middle. From germline, CDR1 is SGHVS and CDR2 FNYEAQ. The DNA for the CDR3 is TGTGCCAGCAGCTATACAACGAACACTGAAGCTTTCTTT. Translated, it gives CASSYTTNTEAFF.

This clone was counted between two and nine times. V and J are TRBV27 and TRBJ2-7; 7 nucleotides line up with TRBD1. The ends lost 5 bases at V and 7 bases at J; junction bases unmatched: 11. The CDR3 is 14 residues long. The V gene's germline CDR1 is MNHEY and CDR2 SMNVEV (reference sequence). CDR3 in DNA: TGTGCCAGCAGTCTCGGTAGGGGGCAGTATGAGCAGTACTTC. Translating gives CASSLGRGQYEQYF.

The gene calls are TRBV6-6 and TRBJ2-7; 7 bases align to TRBD1. Germline trimming cut 6 bases from V and 2 bases from J; bases unmatched to any gene: 10. The CDR3 is 15 residues long. Germline assignment: CDR1 MNHNY and CDR2 SVGAGI (reference sequence). The CDR3 region has the DNA TGTGCCAGCAGCTTCTCAGGGGGATCTGCCTACGAGCAGTACTTC. This codes for CASSFSGGSAYEQYF.

The gene calls are TRBV5-6 and TRBJ1-1; D is possibly TRBD1 (6 bases). The CDR3 loop spans 16 amino acids. In germline, CDR1 is SGHDT, CDR2 YYEEEE. V lost 4 bases, J lost 1 base, and 17 bases lay in between. The CDR3 protein is CASSPDRGASNTEAFF. The CDR3 DNA reads as TGTGCCAGCAGCCCCGATCGGGGGGCCTCGAACACTGAAGCTTTCTTT. The full variable domain, with the rest looked up from reference TRBV5-6 and TRBJ1-1, is DAGVTQSPTHLIKTRGQQVTLRCSPKSGHDTVSWYQQALGQGPQFIFQYYEEEERQRGNFPDRFSGHQFPNYSSELNVNALLLGDSALYLCASSPDRGASNTEAFFGQGTRLTVV.

This clone has a single count. The gene calls are TRBV5-6 and TRBJ2-5, with D perhaps TRBD1 (7 bases). From germline, CDR1 is SGHDT and CDR2 YYEEEE. V shed 5 bases and J shed 3 bases, with 17 bases lying between them. This CDR3 spans 15 amino acids. The CDR3 DNA follows: TGTGCCAGCAGGGGCGGGACCACAGGGGAAGAGACCCAGTACTTC. Protein sequence: CASRGGTTGEETQYF.

With regard to this clone: A junction end diverges from the germline sequence, so it may reflect a read error. The chain is built from TRBV7-9 and TRBJ2-2, with 8 bases fitting TRBD1. CDR3 length: 16 amino acids. The germline CDR1 and CDR2 sequences are SEHNR and FQNEAQ (reference sequence). The CDR3 sequence: CSSSPRDRINTGELFF. The CDR3, as DNA: TGTTCCAGCAGCCCCCGGGACAGGATTAACACCGGGGAGCTGTTTTTT.

The rearrangement links TRBV7-2 to TRBJ2-3; possible D gene TRBD2, 7 bases. The CDR3 is 15 amino acids. The ends were cut back, 5 bases at V and 0 bases at J, with 12 bases in the middle. Looked up from germline, CDR1 is SGHTA and CDR2 is FQGNSA. CDR3 coding DNA: TGTGCCAGCAGCCCGCGGGGGCCGAGCACAGATACGCAGTATTTT. Translated, it gives CASSPRGPSTDTQYF. Full variable domain (missing parts from reference TRBV7-2 and TRBJ2-3): GAGVSQSPSNKVTEKGKDVELRCDPISGHTALYWYRQSLGQGLEFLIYFQGNSAPDKSGLPSDRFSAERTGGSVSTLTIQRTQQEDSAVYLCASSPRGPSTDTQYFGPGTRLTVL.

The chain carries TRBV19 and TRBJ2-7; 12 nucleotides line up with TRBD2. V lost 3 bases, J lost 6 bases, and 6 bases stayed unmatched. This CDR3 contains 15 residues. Germline-derived CDR1 and CDR2 are LNHDA and SQIVND (reference sequence). CDR3 DNA: TGTGCCAGTAGTATCCAGACTAGCGGGAGTACCGAGCAGTACTTC. Translating it yields CASSIQTSGSTEQYF.

V and J are TRBV5-1 and TRBJ2-7; TRBD2 is a possible D gene (6 bases). Trimming removed 7 bases from V and 2 bases from J, with 25 bases in between. The CDR3 extends over 17 amino acids. Germline assignment: CDR1 SGHRS and CDR2 YFSETQ. CDR3 loop: CASGHSPPGDSTYEQYF. CDR3 DNA: TGCGCCAGCGGCCACAGCCCGCCGGGGGACTCCACCTACGAGCAGTACTTC.

This clone was detected a few times. The rearrangement links TRBV5-1 to TRBJ2-2, with a weak D call TRBD1 (6 bases). Trimming removed 0 bases from V and 0 bases from J, with 9 bases in between. The germline V gene has CDR1 SGHRS and CDR2 YFSETQ. The length of the CDR3 is 16 residues. The CDR3 DNA is TGCGCCAGCAGCTTGGAGGGGGTACCGAACACCGGGGAGCTGTTTTTT. This codes for CASSLEGVPNTGELFF.

The chain recombines TRBV30 with TRBJ1-5; D is undetermined. CDR3 length: 13 amino acids. V was clipped by 4 bases and J by 7 bases, with 14 bases between them. CDR1 is GTSNPN and CDR2 is SVGIG in the germline V gene (reference sequence). The CDR3 DNA reads TGTGCCTGGAACCTCGCAGGCGGGCAGCCCCAGCATTTT. It translates to CAWNLAGGQPQHF.

On this clone: A read error may account for a junction end that differs from germline. The rearrangement joins TRBV30 to TRBJ1-2; the match to TRBD1 covers 12 bases. The germline V gene has CDR1 GTSNPN and CDR2 SVGIG (reference sequence). This CDR3 region has 16 residues. The CDR3 sequence: CARSVPGTGGGYGYTF. The DNA of the CDR3 is TGTGCCCGGAGTGTTCCCGGGACAGGGGGCGGGTATGGCTACACCTTC.